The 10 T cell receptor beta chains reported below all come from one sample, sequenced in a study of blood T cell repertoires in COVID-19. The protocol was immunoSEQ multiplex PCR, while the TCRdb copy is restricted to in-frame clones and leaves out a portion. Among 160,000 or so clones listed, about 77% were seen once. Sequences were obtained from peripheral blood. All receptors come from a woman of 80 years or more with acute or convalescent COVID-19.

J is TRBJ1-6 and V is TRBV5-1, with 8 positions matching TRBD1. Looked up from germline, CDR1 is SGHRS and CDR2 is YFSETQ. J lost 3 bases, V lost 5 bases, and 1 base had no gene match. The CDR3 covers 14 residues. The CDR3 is CASRTGDYNSPLHF. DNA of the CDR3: TGCGCCAGCAGGACAGGGGACTATAATTCACCCCTCCACTTT. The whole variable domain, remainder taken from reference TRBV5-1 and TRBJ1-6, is KAGVTQTPRYLIKTRGQQVTLSCSPISGHRSVSWYQQTPGQGLQFLFEYFSETQRNKGNFPGRFSGRQFSNSRSEMNVSTLELGDSALYLCASRTGDYNSPLHFGNGTRLTVT.

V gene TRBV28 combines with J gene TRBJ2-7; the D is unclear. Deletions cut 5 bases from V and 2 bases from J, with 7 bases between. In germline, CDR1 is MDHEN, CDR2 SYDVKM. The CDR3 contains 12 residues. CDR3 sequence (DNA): TGTGCCAGCAGTCAGGTGCCCTACGAGCAGTACTTC. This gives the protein CASSQVPYEQYF.

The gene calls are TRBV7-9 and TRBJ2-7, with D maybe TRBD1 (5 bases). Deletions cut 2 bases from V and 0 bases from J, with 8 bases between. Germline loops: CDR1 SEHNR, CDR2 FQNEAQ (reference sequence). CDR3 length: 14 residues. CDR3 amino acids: CASSLTTDSYEQYF. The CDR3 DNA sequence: TGTGCCAGCAGCTTAACGACAGACTCCTACGAGCAGTACTTC. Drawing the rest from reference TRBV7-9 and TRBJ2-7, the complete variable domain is DTGVSQNPRHKITKRGQNVTFRCDPISEHNRLYWYRQTLGQGPEFLTYFQNEAQLEKSRLLSDRFSAERPKGSFSTLEIQRTEQGDSAMYLCASSLTTDSYEQYFGPGTRLTVT.

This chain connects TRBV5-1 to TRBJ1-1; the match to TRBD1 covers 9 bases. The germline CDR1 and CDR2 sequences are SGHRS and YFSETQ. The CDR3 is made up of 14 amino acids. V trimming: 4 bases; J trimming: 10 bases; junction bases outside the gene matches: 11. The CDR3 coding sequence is TGCGCCAGCAGCGCTCAAACTACAGGGGGCGCAGCTTTCTTT. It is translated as CASSAQTTGGAAFF.

The CDR3 loop is CASSHPGQGVAEAFF. CDR3 in DNA: TGTGCCAGCAGCCACCCAGGACAGGGGGTAGCTGAAGCTTTCTTT. The gene calls are TRBV3-1 (or the pseudogene TRBV3-2) and TRBJ1-1, with TRBD1 matching over 10 bases. Per the germline V gene, CDR1 is LGHDT and CDR2 is YNNKEL (reference sequence). The V gene end was trimmed by 3 bases and the J gene end by 6 bases; junction bases not matched to a gene: 7. The CDR3 runs to 15 residues.

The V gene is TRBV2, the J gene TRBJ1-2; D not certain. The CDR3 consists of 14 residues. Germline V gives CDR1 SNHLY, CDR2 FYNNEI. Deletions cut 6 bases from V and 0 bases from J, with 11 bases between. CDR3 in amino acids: CASRIQQTNYGYTF. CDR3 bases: TGTGCCAGCAGAATACAACAGACTAACTATGGCTACACCTTC.

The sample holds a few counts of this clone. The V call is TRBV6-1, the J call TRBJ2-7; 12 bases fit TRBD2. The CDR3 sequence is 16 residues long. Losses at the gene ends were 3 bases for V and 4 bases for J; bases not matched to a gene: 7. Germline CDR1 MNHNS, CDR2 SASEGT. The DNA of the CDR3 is TGTGCCAGCAGTGAGGCGGCTAGCGGGAGGGGGTACGAGCAGTACTTC. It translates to CASSEAASGRGYEQYF.

CDR3 DNA: TGTGCCACCAGCAGAGGAGGGACAGGGGAAGATGAAAAACTGTTTTTT. Protein product: CATSRGGTGEDEKLFF. V usage is TRBV15 and J usage is TRBJ1-4, with TRBD1 identical over 10 bases. V shed 1 base and J 6 bases; nucleotides not matched to a gene: 5. The CDR3 contains 16 residues. Germline V lookup: CDR1 LNHNV, CDR2 YYDKDF (reference sequence).

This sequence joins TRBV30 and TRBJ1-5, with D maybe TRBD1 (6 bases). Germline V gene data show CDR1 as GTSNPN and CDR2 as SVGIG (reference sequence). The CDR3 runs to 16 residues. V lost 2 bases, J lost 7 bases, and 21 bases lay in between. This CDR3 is CAWSFGAGAGEQPQHF. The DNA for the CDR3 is TGTGCCTGGAGTTTTGGAGCGGGGGCAGGAGAACAGCCCCAGCATTTT.

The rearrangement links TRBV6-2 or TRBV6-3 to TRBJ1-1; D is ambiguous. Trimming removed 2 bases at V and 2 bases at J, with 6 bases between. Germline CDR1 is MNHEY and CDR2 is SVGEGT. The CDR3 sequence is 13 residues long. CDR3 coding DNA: TGTGCCAGCAGTTACCGTCCTAACACTGAAGCTTTCTTT. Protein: CASSYRPNTEAFF.